The rows below give T cell receptor beta chains drawn from one sample of a study of T cell responses to AZD1222 COVID-19 vaccine. Measured with immunoSEQ multiplex PCR; TCRdb has only the in-frame clones, and not every one. The sample lists tens of thousands of clones; roughly 94% were seen once. The sample consisted of peripheral blood, taken on day 0 of AZD1222 vaccination. These receptors came from an adult in good health. Each CDR3 is given with its conserved first and last residue. Fields, in order: CDR3 length, D gene, V gene, J gene, clone size, CDR3 DNA, CDR3 protein. D genes are given only for firm matches. Clone size, where shown, is once, few, many, or a class for clones that have expanded.

cdr3_length: 13
d_call: .
v_call: TRBV6-5
j_call: TRBJ2-2
clone_size: .
cdr3_nt: TGTGCCAGCGCCACGTCCCACACCGGGGAGCTGTTTTTT
cdr3_aa: CASATSHTGELFF

cdr3_length: 16
d_call: TRBD2
v_call: TRBV18
j_call: TRBJ2-3
clone_size: .
cdr3_nt: TGTGCCAGCTCACCACTAGCGGGAGGCTCTGCAGATACGCAGTATTTT
cdr3_aa: CASSPLAGGSADTQYF

cdr3_length: 11
d_call: .
v_call: TRBV7-9
j_call: TRBJ2-1
clone_size: .
cdr3_nt: TGTGCCAGCCGATTGGGCGATGAGCAGTTCTTC
cdr3_aa: CASRLGDEQFF

cdr3_length: 13
d_call: .
v_call: TRBV29-1
j_call: TRBJ2-1
clone_size: .
cdr3_nt: TGCACCGCTAACCCGTGGGACTACAATGAGCAGTTCTTC
cdr3_aa: CTANPWDYNEQFF

cdr3_length: 15
d_call: TRBD1
v_call: TRBV6-5
j_call: TRBJ1-6
clone_size: once
cdr3_nt: TGTGCCAGCAATAACAGGGGGGGTTATAATTCACCCCTCCACTTT
cdr3_aa: CASNNRGGYNSPLHF

cdr3_length: 15
d_call: TRBD1
v_call: TRBV6-6
j_call: TRBJ1-5
clone_size: .
cdr3_nt: TGTGCCAGCAGCCGGACAGGGTTAGGTGATCAGCCCCAGCATTTT
cdr3_aa: CASSRTGLGDQPQHF

cdr3_length: 11
d_call: .
v_call: TRBV3-1/TRBV3-2
j_call: TRBJ1-2
clone_size: .
cdr3_nt: TGTGCCAGCAGCCAGGCCTATGGCTACACCTTC
cdr3_aa: CASSQAYGYTF

cdr3_length: 16
d_call: TRBD1
v_call: TRBV5-6
j_call: TRBJ2-7
clone_size: .
cdr3_nt: TGTGCCAGCAGGTCAATGTCCACAGGGGGCTTGTACGAGCAGTACTTC
cdr3_aa: CASRSMSTGGLYEQYF

cdr3_length: 14
d_call: .
v_call: TRBV18
j_call: TRBJ1-1
clone_size: .
cdr3_nt: TGTGCCAGCTCACCACGCGAAAGGGGGGCTGAAGCTTTCTTT
cdr3_aa: CASSPRERGAEAFF

cdr3_length: 13
d_call: .
v_call: TRBV7-3
j_call: TRBJ2-5
clone_size: .
cdr3_nt: TGTGCCAGCAGCGGAGGAGTAGGGGAGACCCAGTACTTC
cdr3_aa: CASSGGVGETQYF

cdr3_length: 12
d_call: .
v_call: TRBV28
j_call: TRBJ2-5
clone_size: .
cdr3_nt: TGTGCCAGCAGTCTACTATTAGAGACCCAGTACTTC
cdr3_aa: CASSLLLETQYF

cdr3_length: 9
d_call: .
v_call: TRBV29-1
j_call: TRBJ1-2
clone_size: .
cdr3_nt: TGCAGCGTTGAACCTGGCTACACCTTC
cdr3_aa: CSVEPGYTF

cdr3_length: 13
d_call: .
v_call: TRBV7-3
j_call: TRBJ2-5
clone_size: .
cdr3_nt: TGTGCCAGCAGCCAGTCGTCGGGAGAGACCCAGTACTTC
cdr3_aa: CASSQSSGETQYF

cdr3_length: 15
d_call: .
v_call: TRBV3-1/TRBV3-2
j_call: TRBJ2-2
clone_size: .
cdr3_nt: TGTGCCAGCAGCCAAGGCGGGTCCGGCACCGGGGAGCTGTTTTTT
cdr3_aa: CASSQGGSGTGELFF

cdr3_length: 16
d_call: TRBD2
v_call: TRBV5-4
j_call: TRBJ2-3
clone_size: once
cdr3_nt: TGTGCCAGCAGCTCACCTAGCGGGAGGGCCGATATGACGCAGTATTTT
cdr3_aa: CASSSPSGRADMTQYF

cdr3_length: 15
d_call: .
v_call: TRBV28
j_call: TRBJ2-5
clone_size: .
cdr3_nt: TGTGCCAGCAGTTTATGGGCAGGGTCTGGGGAGACCCAGTACTTC
cdr3_aa: CASSLWAGSGETQYF

cdr3_length: 14
d_call: .
v_call: TRBV27
j_call: TRBJ1-5
clone_size: .
cdr3_nt: TGTGCCAGCAGTTCCTACCGTAGCAATCAGCCCCAGCATTTT
cdr3_aa: CASSSYRSNQPQHF

cdr3_length: 13
d_call: .
v_call: TRBV28
j_call: TRBJ2-3
clone_size: once
cdr3_nt: TGTGCCAGTTCGACAGGATACACAGATACGCAGTATTTT
cdr3_aa: CASSTGYTDTQYF

cdr3_length: 17
d_call: TRBD1
v_call: TRBV6-4
j_call: TRBJ2-1
clone_size: once
cdr3_nt: TGTGCCAGCAGTGACTCGTGGGACAGGGGTGCTTACAATGAGCAGTTCTTC
cdr3_aa: CASSDSWDRGAYNEQFF

cdr3_length: 18
d_call: TRBD2
v_call: TRBV19
j_call: TRBJ2-1
clone_size: .
cdr3_nt: TGTGCCAGTAGTTGGGCTAGCGGGAGGGCGGGATCCTACAATGAGCAGTTCTTC
cdr3_aa: CASSWASGRAGSYNEQFF

cdr3_length: 16
d_call: TRBD2
v_call: TRBV7-9
j_call: TRBJ2-1
clone_size: .
cdr3_nt: TGTGCCAGCAGCGTAACCTCGGGACTAGCGGGAGTGGAGCAGTTCTTC
cdr3_aa: CASSVTSGLAGVEQFF

cdr3_length: 12
d_call: TRBD2
v_call: TRBV15
j_call: TRBJ2-2
clone_size: .
cdr3_nt: TGTGCCACTCAGCGGGAAGGCGGGGAGCTGTTTTTT
cdr3_aa: CATQREGGELFF

cdr3_length: 17
d_call: TRBD2
v_call: TRBV10-3
j_call: TRBJ2-6
clone_size: few
cdr3_nt: TGTGCCATCAGCCCCGGGACGGGGGGGTCTGGGGCCAACGTCCTGACTTTC
cdr3_aa: CAISPGTGGSGANVLTF

cdr3_length: 11
d_call: .
v_call: TRBV12-3/TRBV12-4
j_call: TRBJ2-5
clone_size: .
cdr3_nt: TGTGCCAGCAGTTTTGAAGAGACCCAGTACTTC
cdr3_aa: CASSFEETQYF

cdr3_length: 14
d_call: .
v_call: TRBV27
j_call: TRBJ2-6
clone_size: .
cdr3_nt: TGTGCCAGCAGTTTATCTCAGTGGGCCAACGTCCTGACTTTC
cdr3_aa: CASSLSQWANVLTF

cdr3_length: 16
d_call: .
v_call: TRBV27
j_call: TRBJ2-1
clone_size: .
cdr3_nt: TGTGCCAGCAGTTCACAACAGGGCCCGGGGTACAATGAGCAGTTCTTC
cdr3_aa: CASSSQQGPGYNEQFF

cdr3_length: 16
d_call: TRBD2
v_call: TRBV4-2
j_call: TRBJ2-7
clone_size: .
cdr3_nt: TGTGCCAGCAGCCACGGACTAGCGGGAGCCCCCTACGAGCAGTACTTC
cdr3_aa: CASSHGLAGAPYEQYF

cdr3_length: 15
d_call: TRBD2
v_call: TRBV7-6
j_call: TRBJ2-1
clone_size: once
cdr3_nt: TGTGCCAGCAGCTTTCTAGCGGCGTCCTACAATGAGCAGTTCTTC
cdr3_aa: CASSFLAASYNEQFF

cdr3_length: 15
d_call: TRBD1
v_call: TRBV14
j_call: TRBJ2-1
clone_size: .
cdr3_nt: TGTGCCAGCAGCCAACGACAGGGATATGACAATGAGCAGTTCTTC
cdr3_aa: CASSQRQGYDNEQFF

cdr3_length: 17
d_call: TRBD2
v_call: TRBV19
j_call: TRBJ2-7
clone_size: once
cdr3_nt: TGTGCCAGTAGCAGAGTCATACTAGCGGGGAGTGGGTACGAGCAGTACTTC
cdr3_aa: CASSRVILAGSGYEQYF

cdr3_length: 15
d_call: TRBD1
v_call: TRBV18
j_call: TRBJ1-4
clone_size: .
cdr3_nt: TGTGCCAGCTCACCGAGACAGGGAGTGGATGAAAAACTGTTTTTT
cdr3_aa: CASSPRQGVDEKLFF

cdr3_length: 15
d_call: .
v_call: TRBV15
j_call: TRBJ2-5
clone_size: .
cdr3_nt: TGTGCCACCAGCAGAGATCCCGGGTATCAAGAGACCCAGTACTTC
cdr3_aa: CATSRDPGYQETQYF

cdr3_length: 16
d_call: .
v_call: TRBV3-1/TRBV3-2
j_call: TRBJ1-1
clone_size: .
cdr3_nt: TGTGCCAGCAGCCAATATCTCCCCGGGGCCTCCACTGAAGCTTTCTTT
cdr3_aa: CASSQYLPGASTEAFF

cdr3_length: 14
d_call: .
v_call: TRBV10-3
j_call: TRBJ2-3
clone_size: once
cdr3_nt: TGTGCCATCAGTGATGAGACGGTTCGAGATACGCAGTATTTT
cdr3_aa: CAISDETVRDTQYF

cdr3_length: 17
d_call: TRBD2
v_call: TRBV9
j_call: TRBJ2-3
clone_size: .
cdr3_nt: TGTGCCAGCAGCCTACGCCCGGAAGCGGGAGTGAGGAATACGCAGTATTTT
cdr3_aa: CASSLRPEAGVRNTQYF

cdr3_length: 13
d_call: .
v_call: TRBV4-1
j_call: TRBJ1-1
clone_size: .
cdr3_nt: TGCGCCAGCAGCCAAGTGACCGCGACTGAAGCTTTCTTT
cdr3_aa: CASSQVTATEAFF

cdr3_length: 16
d_call: TRBD2
v_call: TRBV24-1
j_call: TRBJ2-5
clone_size: .
cdr3_nt: TGTGCCACCAGTGTCGGGCTAGCGGGAGCGAGAGAGACCCAGTACTTC
cdr3_aa: CATSVGLAGARETQYF

cdr3_length: 16
d_call: TRBD2
v_call: TRBV3-1/TRBV3-2
j_call: TRBJ2-7
clone_size: .
cdr3_nt: TGTGCCAGCAGCCAAGGACTAGCGGGCCTGACTTACGAGCAGTACTTC
cdr3_aa: CASSQGLAGLTYEQYF

cdr3_length: 13
d_call: .
v_call: TRBV7-9
j_call: TRBJ1-4
clone_size: .
cdr3_nt: TGTGCCAGCAGCTACACAGAATATGAAAAACTGTTTTTT
cdr3_aa: CASSYTEYEKLFF

cdr3_length: 14
d_call: TRBD2
v_call: TRBV7-2
j_call: TRBJ2-3
clone_size: .
cdr3_nt: TGTGCCAGCAGCCGCGGACTAGCGGGAGTGACGCAGTATTTT
cdr3_aa: CASSRGLAGVTQYF

cdr3_length: 15
d_call: .
v_call: TRBV9
j_call: TRBJ2-3
clone_size: once
cdr3_nt: TGTGCCAGCAGCGTAGGAGGGTTGAACGCAGATACGCAGTATTTT
cdr3_aa: CASSVGGLNADTQYF

cdr3_length: 15
d_call: TRBD1
v_call: TRBV2
j_call: TRBJ1-6
clone_size: .
cdr3_nt: TGTGCCAGCAGCGGACAGGGCAGCTATAATTCACCCCTCCACTTT
cdr3_aa: CASSGQGSYNSPLHF

cdr3_length: 13
d_call: .
v_call: TRBV9
j_call: TRBJ2-5
clone_size: .
cdr3_nt: TGTGCCAGCAGCGTAGAGCTACAAGAGACCCAGTACTTC
cdr3_aa: CASSVELQETQYF

cdr3_length: 16
d_call: TRBD1
v_call: TRBV7-9
j_call: TRBJ1-5
clone_size: .
cdr3_nt: TGTGCCAGCAGCTCCAGCGGACAGGGAGCAAATCAGCCCCAGCATTTT
cdr3_aa: CASSSSGQGANQPQHF

cdr3_length: 14
d_call: .
v_call: TRBV24-1
j_call: TRBJ2-5
clone_size: .
cdr3_nt: TGTGCCACCAGGTCGGCGGACAGCCAAGAGACCCAGTACTTC
cdr3_aa: CATRSADSQETQYF

cdr3_length: 16
d_call: .
v_call: TRBV21-1
j_call: TRBJ1-5
clone_size: .
cdr3_nt: TGTGCCAGCAGCAAAGCTGACACCCACGGTAATCAGCCCCAGCATTTT
cdr3_aa: CASSKADTHGNQPQHF

cdr3_length: 14
d_call: .
v_call: TRBV6-4
j_call: TRBJ1-5
clone_size: .
cdr3_nt: TGTGCCAGCAGCCCACAGGGAGCGGATCAGCCCCAGCATTTT
cdr3_aa: CASSPQGADQPQHF